A selection of T cell receptor beta chains follows, all from one sample in a study of blood T cell repertoires in COVID-19. Assay: immunoSEQ multiplex PCR; the TCRdb copy retains only in-frame clones and omits some. The table has around 88,000 clones, around 80% seen once; the top ten hold about 8.7%. The sequenced sample was peripheral blood. All receptors come from a man aged 50 to 60 who had recovered from COVID-19. Both conserved end residues are part of each CDR3. A D gene is named only where the DNA matches it firmly. Not every row has a clone size; where given, it reads once, few, many or a size class.

CASSHETGYYGYTF | TGTGCCAGCAGCCACGAGACAGGATATTATGGCTACACCTTC | TRBJ1-2 | . | . | TRBV3-1/TRBV3-2
CASSKVRGQGADEQFF | TGTGCCAGCAGTAAGGTTAGGGGACAGGGGGCGGACGAGCAGTTCTTC | TRBJ2-1 | TRBD1 | many | TRBV9
CAARGLGDEQFF | TGCGCTGCAAGGGGGCTTGGCGATGAGCAGTTCTTC | TRBJ2-1 | TRBD1 | few | TRBV5-1
CAISERTAGETQYF | TGTGCCATCAGTGAGAGGACGGCAGGGGAGACCCAGTACTTC | TRBJ2-5 | . | . | TRBV10-3
CASSQSGSGNEQFF | TGTGCCAGCAGCCAGAGCGGGAGCGGTAATGAGCAGTTCTTC | TRBJ2-1 | TRBD2 | . | TRBV3-1/TRBV3-2
CASSSGIRGYEQYF | TGCGCCAGCAGCTCGGGGATTCGAGGCTACGAGCAGTACTTC | TRBJ2-7 | . | . | TRBV5-1
CASSLTAGATEAFF | TGTGCCAGCAGTTTAACCGCAGGGGCCACTGAAGCTTTCTTT | TRBJ1-1 | . | . | TRBV11-3
CASSTIQGAPYEQYF | TGTGCCAGTAGTACGATACAGGGGGCTCCCTACGAGCAGTACTTC | TRBJ2-7 | TRBD1 | . | TRBV19
CASSRTGAGKYGYTF | TGTGCCAGCAGTCGGACAGGGGCCGGGAAGTATGGCTACACCTTC | TRBJ1-2 | TRBD1 | . | TRBV6-2/TRBV6-3
CASSEARGAAQPQHF | TGTGCCAGCAGTGAAGCCCGGGGTGCTGCTCAGCCCCAGCATTTT | TRBJ1-5 | . | . | TRBV6-1
CASSSSTGGLEKLFF | TGTGCCAGCAGTTCCTCGACAGGGGGTTTGGAAAAACTGTTTTTT | TRBJ1-4 | TRBD1 | . | TRBV28
CASSFRDSLNIQYF | TGTGCCAGCAGCTTCCGGGACAGTTTAAACATTCAGTACTTC | TRBJ2-4 | TRBD1 | . | TRBV13
CASSRLADTTIGIQYF | TGTGCCAGCAGCCGACTAGCGGATACTACCATTGGCATTCAGTACTTC | TRBJ2-4 | TRBD2 | . | TRBV11-2
CASKLYSSGRVGEQFF | TGTGCCAGCAAGCTATATTCCAGCGGGAGGGTCGGTGAGCAGTTCTTC | TRBJ2-1 | TRBD2 | . | TRBV7-2
CASSMDRVGQETQYF | TGTGCCAGCAGCATGGACAGGGTTGGGCAAGAGACCCAGTACTTC | TRBJ2-5 | TRBD1 | . | TRBV7-3
CASSLITSGTWGQFF | TGTGCCAGCAGCTTGATAACTAGCGGGACTTGGGGGCAGTTCTTC | TRBJ2-1 | TRBD2 | . | TRBV5-7
CASSPPREFANEQFF | TGTGCCAGCAGCCCCCCCCGGGAGTTCGCCAATGAGCAGTTCTTC | TRBJ2-1 | . | . | TRBV11-1
CSARTSYDYTF | TGCAGTGCTAGAACGAGCTATGACTACACCTTC | TRBJ1-2 | . | few | TRBV20-1
CASSFGSHGNQPQHF | TGTGCCAGCAGTTTTGGCTCCCACGGGAATCAGCCCCAGCATTTT | TRBJ1-5 | . | . | TRBV28
CASSLRGSEGPQHF | TGTGCCAGCAGCTTAAGGGGCAGCGAAGGGCCCCAGCATTTT | TRBJ1-5 | . | . | TRBV7-8
CASSDGTGIAYEQYF | TGCGCCAGCAGCGACGGGACAGGCATCGCCTACGAGCAGTACTTC | TRBJ2-7 | TRBD1 | . | TRBV5-1
CASSFRGSAGSMNEQFF | TGTGCCAGCAGCTTCAGGGGATCAGCGGGGAGTATGAATGAGCAGTTCTTC | TRBJ2-1 | . | . | TRBV7-2
CASAAQGVDTQYF | TGCGCCAGCGCGGCACAGGGGGTAGATACGCAGTATTTT | TRBJ2-3 | TRBD1 | few | TRBV5-1
CASSAGQAYIAF | TGTGCCAGCAGCGCGGGACAGGCTTATATTGCCTTC | TRBJ1-2 | TRBD1 | . | TRBV7-2
CASSLAGGVYGYTF | TGTGCCAGCAGCTTGGCAGGGGGAGTCTATGGCTACACCTTC | TRBJ1-2 | TRBD1 | many | TRBV5-4
CSASKEGGEAEAFF | TGCAGTGCTAGTAAAGAGGGCGGGGAAGCTGAAGCTTTCTTT | TRBJ1-1 | . | . | TRBV20-1
CASSIVSLAGGHEQFF | TGTGCCAGTAGTATAGTTAGTCTAGCGGGGGGGCATGAGCAGTTCTTC | TRBJ2-1 | TRBD2 | . | TRBV19
CAGRTSRTSGANVLTF | TGTGCCGGCAGGACTTCGCGAACCTCTGGGGCCAACGTCCTGACTTTC | TRBJ2-6 | . | . | TRBV2
CASSQTGPYTEAFF | TGTGCCAGCAGTCAGACAGGTCCCTACACTGAAGCTTTCTTT | TRBJ1-1 | . | . | TRBV6-2/TRBV6-3
CASSIPGQGVLGYTF | TGTGCCAGCAGCATCCCGGGACAGGGGGTTCTCGGCTACACCTTC | TRBJ1-2 | TRBD1 | . | TRBV5-4
CASSPNGASGSMIF | TGTGCCAGCAGCCCCAATGGGGCTAGCGGGAGCATGATCTTC | TRBJ2-7 | TRBD2 | . | TRBV3-1/TRBV3-2
CASSSGQKDYEQYF | TGTGCCAGCAGCTCGGGACAGAAAGACTACGAGCAGTACTTC | TRBJ2-7 | TRBD1 | few | TRBV7-2
CASSLEGLAKYEQYF | TGCGCCAGCAGCTTGGAGGGACTAGCGAAATACGAGCAGTACTTC | TRBJ2-7 | TRBD2 | . | TRBV5-1
CASSQVVIGAAGYTF | TGTGCCAGCAGCCAAGTGGTCATAGGGGCTGCTGGCTACACCTTC | TRBJ1-2 | . | few | TRBV3-1/TRBV3-2
CASSQGVVSYEQYF | TGTGCCAGCAGCCAAGGAGTCGTATCCTACGAGCAGTACTTC | TRBJ2-7 | . | . | TRBV3-1/TRBV3-2
CASSPILGTDTQYF | TGTGCCAGCAGTCCCATCCTAGGCACAGATACGCAGTATTTT | TRBJ2-3 | . | . | TRBV25-1
CASSLTGRSYEQYF | TGTGCCAGCAGTTTAACAGGGCGGTCCTACGAGCAGTACTTC | TRBJ2-7 | . | once | TRBV6-5
CASSPTSKTKPTKADTQYF | TGTGCCAGCAGCCCCACTAGCAAAACCAAACCTACCAAGGCAGATACGCAGTATTTT | TRBJ2-3 | . | . | TRBV11-2
CASSQYRDTEAFF | TGCGCCAGCAGCCAATACAGGGACACTGAAGCTTTCTTT | TRBJ1-1 | . | . | TRBV4-1
CASSAYRTSTGALYEQYF | TGCGCCAGCAGTGCGTATCGTACCAGCACAGGGGCCCTCTACGAGCAGTACTTC | TRBJ2-7 | TRBD1 | . | TRBV10-2
CASSPLRTSGSYNEQFF | TGTGCCAGCAGCCCACTCAGGACTAGCGGGAGCTACAATGAGCAGTTCTTC | TRBJ2-1 | TRBD2 | . | TRBV7-2
CATGGRGSETQYF | TGTGCCACTGGCGGCAGGGGTTCTGAGACCCAGTACTTC | TRBJ2-5 | . | . | TRBV12-3/TRBV12-4
CASSLSQGMGELFF | TGCGCCAGCAGCTTGAGTCAGGGGATGGGGGAGCTGTTTTTT | TRBJ2-2 | . | . | TRBV5-1
CASSSDRAVDTQYF | TGTGCCAGCAGCTCGGACAGGGCGGTGGATACGCAGTATTTT | TRBJ2-3 | TRBD1 | few | TRBV7-9
CSVEASYEQYF | TGCAGCGTTGAGGCTTCCTACGAGCAGTACTTC | TRBJ2-7 | . | . | TRBV29-1
CASSLSGTKNGNEQFF | TGTGCCAGCAGCTTGTCCGGGACTAAAAATGGCAATGAGCAGTTCTTC | TRBJ2-1 | TRBD2 | once | TRBV7-2
CASTGSALYGYTF | TGTGCCAGCACAGGGTCAGCCCTCTATGGCTACACCTTC | TRBJ1-2 | . | few | TRBV28
CASSFGGIGNEQFF | TGTGCCAGTAGCTTTGGCGGGATTGGCAATGAGCAGTTCTTC | TRBJ2-1 | . | . | TRBV19